Each of the 2 T cell receptor beta chains below was sequenced from the same sample in a study of cytotoxic CD8 clonotypes in ibrutinib-treated CLL. This table comes from immunoSEQ multiplex PCR, and its TCRdb copy is limited to in-frame clones, with some not included. There are approximately 200,000 clones in the sample; approximately 72% occur only once, and around 15% lies in the top ten. The sample was PBMCs, taken after 24 months of ibrutinib treatment. These receptor sequences come from a human donor with chronic lymphocytic leukemia.

The chain employs TRBV11-2 and TRBJ2-1, with TRBD2 as a possible D gene (6 bases). Trimming removed 5 bases at V and 0 bases at J, with 23 bases between. The CDR3 runs 19 residues. CDR1 and CDR2 from the germline V gene are SGHAT and FQNNGV. CDR3 coding DNA: TGTGCCAGCAGCCCAATCGGTGGTAGCGGAAGGAGCTCCTACAATGAGCAGTTCTTC. Translated, it gives CASSPIGGSGRSSYNEQFF.

The CDR3 sequence: CASSQDPGPGNEQYF. The DNA for the CDR3 is TGCGCCAGCAGCCAAGATCCTGGGCCAGGAAACGAGCAGTACTTC. V usage is TRBV4-1 and J usage is TRBJ2-7; no definite D call. From germline, CDR1 is MGHRA and CDR2 YSYEKL. The CDR3 totals 15 residues. Trimming took 0 bases from V and 5 from J, leaving 14 bases between them.